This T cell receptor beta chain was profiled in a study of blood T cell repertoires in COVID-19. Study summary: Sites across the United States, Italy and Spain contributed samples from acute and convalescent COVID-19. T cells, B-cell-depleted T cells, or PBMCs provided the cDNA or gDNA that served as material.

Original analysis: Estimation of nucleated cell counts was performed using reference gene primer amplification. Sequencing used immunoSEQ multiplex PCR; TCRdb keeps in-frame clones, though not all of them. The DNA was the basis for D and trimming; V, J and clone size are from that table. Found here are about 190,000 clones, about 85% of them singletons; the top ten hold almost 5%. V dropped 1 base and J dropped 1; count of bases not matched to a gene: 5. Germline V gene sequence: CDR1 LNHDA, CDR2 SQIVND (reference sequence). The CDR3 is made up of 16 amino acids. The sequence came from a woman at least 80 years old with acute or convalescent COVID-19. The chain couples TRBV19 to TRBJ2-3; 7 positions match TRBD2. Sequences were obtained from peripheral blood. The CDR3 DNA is TGTGCCAGTAGTATAGCGGGAGGACTGGGCACAGATACGCAGTATTTT. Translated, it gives CASSIAGGLGTDTQYF.